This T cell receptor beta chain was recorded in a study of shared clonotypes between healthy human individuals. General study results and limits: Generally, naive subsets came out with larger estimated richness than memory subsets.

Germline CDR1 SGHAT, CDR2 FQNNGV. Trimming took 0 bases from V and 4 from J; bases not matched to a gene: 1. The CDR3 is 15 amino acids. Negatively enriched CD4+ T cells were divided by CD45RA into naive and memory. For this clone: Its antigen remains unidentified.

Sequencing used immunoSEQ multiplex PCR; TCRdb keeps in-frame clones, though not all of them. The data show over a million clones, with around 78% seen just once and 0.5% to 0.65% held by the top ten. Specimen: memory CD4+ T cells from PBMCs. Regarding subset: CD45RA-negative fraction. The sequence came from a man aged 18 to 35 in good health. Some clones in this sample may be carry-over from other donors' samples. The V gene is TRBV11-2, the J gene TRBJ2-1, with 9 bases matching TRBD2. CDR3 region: CASSLEREGYNEQFF. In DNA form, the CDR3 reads TGTGCCAGCAGCTTAGAGCGGGAGGGTTACAATGAGCAGTTCTTC.